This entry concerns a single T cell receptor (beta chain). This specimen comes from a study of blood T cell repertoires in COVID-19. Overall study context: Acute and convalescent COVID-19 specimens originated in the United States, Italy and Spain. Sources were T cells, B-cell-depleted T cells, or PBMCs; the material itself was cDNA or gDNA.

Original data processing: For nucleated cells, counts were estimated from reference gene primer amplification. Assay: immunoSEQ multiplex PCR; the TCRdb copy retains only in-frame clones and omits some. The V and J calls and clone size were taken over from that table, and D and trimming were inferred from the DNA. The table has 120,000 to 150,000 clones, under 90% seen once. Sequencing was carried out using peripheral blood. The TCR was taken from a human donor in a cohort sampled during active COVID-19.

This CDR3 is CASSPVGPGYTF. The CDR3 DNA sequence: TGTGCCAGTAGTCCCGTGGGGCCGGGCTACACCTTC. This sequence joins TRBV19 and TRBJ1-2, with D maybe TRBD1 (5 bases). V was clipped by 5 bases and J by 8 bases, with 12 bases between them. The CDR3 is 12 amino acids. Germline V lookup: CDR1 LNHDA, CDR2 SQIVND (reference sequence).